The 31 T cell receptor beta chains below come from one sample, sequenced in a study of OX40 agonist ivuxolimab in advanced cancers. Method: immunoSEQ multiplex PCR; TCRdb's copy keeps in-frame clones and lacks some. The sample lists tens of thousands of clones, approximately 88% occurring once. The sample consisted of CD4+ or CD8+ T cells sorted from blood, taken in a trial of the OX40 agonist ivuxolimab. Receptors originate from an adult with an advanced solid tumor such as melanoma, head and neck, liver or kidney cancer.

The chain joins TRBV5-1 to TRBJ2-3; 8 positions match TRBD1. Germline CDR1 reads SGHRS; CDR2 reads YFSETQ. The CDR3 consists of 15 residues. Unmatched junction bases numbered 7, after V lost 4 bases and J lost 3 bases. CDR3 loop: CASSIGQGLTDTQYF. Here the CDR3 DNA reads TGCGCCAGCAGCATCGGACAGGGTCTGACAGATACGCAGTATTTT.

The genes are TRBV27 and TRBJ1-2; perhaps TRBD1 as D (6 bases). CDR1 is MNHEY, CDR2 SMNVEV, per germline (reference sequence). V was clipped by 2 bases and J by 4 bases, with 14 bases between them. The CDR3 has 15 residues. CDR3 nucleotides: TGTGCCAGCAGTTTAAGTCTGGGGGCTGGCTATGGCTACACCTTC. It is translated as CASSLSLGAGYGYTF.

CDR3 in amino acids: CASSSDAGFDEKLFF. The CDR3 coding sequence is TGCGCCAGCAGCTCGGATGCGGGGTTTGATGAAAAACTGTTTTTT. V and J are TRBV5-1 and TRBJ1-4, with D unresolved. Germline V gene sequence: CDR1 SGHRS, CDR2 YFSETQ. Trimming removed 3 bases at V and 6 bases at J, with 15 bases between. This CDR3 is built from 15 residues. Using reference TRBV5-1 and TRBJ1-4 for the parts outside the CDR3, the full variable domain is KAGVTQTPRYLIKTRGQQVTLSCSPISGHRSVSWYQQTPGQGLQFLFEYFSETQRNKGNFPGRFSGRQFSNSRSEMNVSTLELGDSALYLCASSSDAGFDEKLFFGSGTQLSVL.

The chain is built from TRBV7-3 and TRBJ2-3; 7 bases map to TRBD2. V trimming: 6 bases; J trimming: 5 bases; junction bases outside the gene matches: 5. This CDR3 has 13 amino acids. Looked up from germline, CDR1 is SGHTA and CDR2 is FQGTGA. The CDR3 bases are TGTGCCAGCAGTGCGGGAGCGATAGATACGCAGTATTTT. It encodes CASSAGAIDTQYF. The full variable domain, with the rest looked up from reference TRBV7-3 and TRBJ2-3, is GAGVSQTPSNKVTEKGKYVELRCDPISGHTALYWYRQSLGQGPEFLIYFQGTGAADDSGLPNDRFFAVRPEGSVSTLKIQRTERGDSAVYLCASSAGAIDTQYFGPGTRLTVL.

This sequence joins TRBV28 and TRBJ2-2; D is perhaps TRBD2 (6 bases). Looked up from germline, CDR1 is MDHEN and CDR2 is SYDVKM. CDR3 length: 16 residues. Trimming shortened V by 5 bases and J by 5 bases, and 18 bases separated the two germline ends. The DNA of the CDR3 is TGTGCCAGCAGTCCCCCTACTGCGGGACGGACCGGGGAGCTGTTTTTT. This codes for CASSPPTAGRTGELFF.

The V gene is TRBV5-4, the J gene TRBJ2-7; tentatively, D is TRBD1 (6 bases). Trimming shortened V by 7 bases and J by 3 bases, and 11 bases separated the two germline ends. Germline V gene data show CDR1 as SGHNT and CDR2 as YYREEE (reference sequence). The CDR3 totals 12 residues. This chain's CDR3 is CASGTGFYEQYF. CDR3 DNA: TGTGCCAGCGGCACAGGGTTCTACGAGCAGTACTTC. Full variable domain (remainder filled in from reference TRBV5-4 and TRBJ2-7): ETGVTQSPTHLIKTRGQQVTLRCSSQSGHNTVSWYQQALGQGPQFIFQYYREEENGRGNFPPRFSGLQFPNYSSELNVNALELDDSALYLCASGTGFYEQYFGPGTRLTVT.

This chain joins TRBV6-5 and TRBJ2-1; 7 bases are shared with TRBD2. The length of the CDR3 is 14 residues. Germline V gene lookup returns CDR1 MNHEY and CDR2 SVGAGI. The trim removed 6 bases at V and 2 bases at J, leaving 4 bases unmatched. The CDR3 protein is CASRGTTAYNEQFF. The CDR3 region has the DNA TGTGCCAGCAGGGGGACTACCGCCTACAATGAGCAGTTCTTC.

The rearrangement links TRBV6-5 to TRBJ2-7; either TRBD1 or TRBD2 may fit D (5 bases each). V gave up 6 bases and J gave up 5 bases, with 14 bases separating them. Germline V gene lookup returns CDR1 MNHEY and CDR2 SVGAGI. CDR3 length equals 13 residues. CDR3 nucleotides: TGTGCCAGCAGGACAACCAGGGAGAACGAGCAGTACTTC. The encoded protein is CASRTTRENEQYF.

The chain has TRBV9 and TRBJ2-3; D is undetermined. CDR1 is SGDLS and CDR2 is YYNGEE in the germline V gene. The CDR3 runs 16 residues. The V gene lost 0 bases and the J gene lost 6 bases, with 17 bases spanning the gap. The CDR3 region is CASSVEMGTLGDTQYF. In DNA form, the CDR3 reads TGTGCCAGCAGCGTAGAAATGGGCACCCTGGGGGATACGCAGTATTTT.

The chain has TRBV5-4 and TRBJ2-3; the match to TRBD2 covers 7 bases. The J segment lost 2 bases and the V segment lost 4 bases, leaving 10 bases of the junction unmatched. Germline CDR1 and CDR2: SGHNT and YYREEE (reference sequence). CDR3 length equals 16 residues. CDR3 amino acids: CASSPPSAGPTDTQYF. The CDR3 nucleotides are TGTGCCAGCAGCCCTCCCTCAGCGGGACCCACAGATACGCAGTATTTT.

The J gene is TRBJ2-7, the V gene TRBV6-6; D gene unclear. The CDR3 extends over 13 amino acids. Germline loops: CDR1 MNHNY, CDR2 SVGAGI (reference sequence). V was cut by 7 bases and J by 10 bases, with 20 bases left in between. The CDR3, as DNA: TGTGCCAGCACCGACCTCCTTCTAGTATCTCAGTACTTC. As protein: CASTDLLLVSQYF.

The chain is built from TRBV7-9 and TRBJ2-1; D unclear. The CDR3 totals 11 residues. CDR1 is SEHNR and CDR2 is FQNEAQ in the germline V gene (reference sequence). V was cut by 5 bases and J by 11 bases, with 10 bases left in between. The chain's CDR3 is CASSRDLKQFF. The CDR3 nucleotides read TGTGCCAGCAGCCGCGATCTAAAGCAGTTCTTC.

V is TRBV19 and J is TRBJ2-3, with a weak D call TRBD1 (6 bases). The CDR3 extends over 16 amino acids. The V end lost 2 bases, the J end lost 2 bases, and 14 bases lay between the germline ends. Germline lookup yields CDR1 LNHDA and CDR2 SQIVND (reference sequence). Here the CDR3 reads CASSILGRGFTDTQYF. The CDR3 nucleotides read TGTGCCAGTAGTATACTGGGCAGGGGCTTCACAGATACGCAGTATTTT.

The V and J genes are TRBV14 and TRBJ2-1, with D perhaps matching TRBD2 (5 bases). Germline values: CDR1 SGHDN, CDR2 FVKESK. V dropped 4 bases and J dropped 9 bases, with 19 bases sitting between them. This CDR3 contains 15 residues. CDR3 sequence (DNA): TGTGCCAGCAGCCGAGCCGGAGGATCAGGAGGTGAGCAGTTCTTC. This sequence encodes CASSRAGGSGGEQFF.

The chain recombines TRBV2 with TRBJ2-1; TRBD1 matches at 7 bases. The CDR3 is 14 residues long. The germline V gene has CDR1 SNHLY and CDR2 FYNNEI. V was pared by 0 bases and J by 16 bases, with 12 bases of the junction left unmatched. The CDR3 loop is CASSEATRDSSNFF. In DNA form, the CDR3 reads TGTGCCAGCAGTGAAGCGACCCGGGACAGCTCAAATTTCTTC.

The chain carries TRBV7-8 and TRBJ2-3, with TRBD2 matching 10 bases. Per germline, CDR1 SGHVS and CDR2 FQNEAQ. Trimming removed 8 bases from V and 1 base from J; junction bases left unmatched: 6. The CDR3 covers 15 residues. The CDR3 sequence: CASHDLAGGTDTQYF. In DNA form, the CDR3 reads TGTGCCAGCCACGACCTAGCGGGAGGCACAGATACGCAGTATTTT.

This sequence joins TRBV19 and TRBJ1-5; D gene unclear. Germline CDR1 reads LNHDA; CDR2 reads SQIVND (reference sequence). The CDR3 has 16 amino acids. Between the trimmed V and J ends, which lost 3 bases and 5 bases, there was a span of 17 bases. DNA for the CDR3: TGTGCCAGTAGTATGAGGCCGCGGGCGGGCTATCAGCCCCAGCATTTT. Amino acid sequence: CASSMRPRAGYQPQHF.

The CDR3 loop is CASSSSSGSSEQFF. The DNA of the CDR3 is TGTGCCAGCAGCTCTTCTAGCGGGAGTAGTGAGCAGTTCTTC. The chain is built from TRBV13 and TRBJ2-1; 10 bases agree with TRBD2. The CDR3 runs 14 residues. The germline V gene has CDR1 PRHDT and CDR2 FYEKMQ (reference sequence). J was trimmed by 9 bases and V by 4 bases; bases with no gene match: 6.

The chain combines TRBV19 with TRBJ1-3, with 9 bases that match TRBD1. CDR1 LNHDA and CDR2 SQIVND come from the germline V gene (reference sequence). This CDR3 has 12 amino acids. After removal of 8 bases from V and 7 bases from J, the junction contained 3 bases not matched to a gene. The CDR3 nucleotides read TGTGCCAGTGGGGACAGGGTGAACACCATATATTTT. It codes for CASGDRVNTIYF.

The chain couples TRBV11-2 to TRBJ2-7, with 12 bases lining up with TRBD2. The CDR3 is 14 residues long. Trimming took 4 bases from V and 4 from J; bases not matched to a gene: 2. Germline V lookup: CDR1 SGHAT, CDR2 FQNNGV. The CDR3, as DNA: TGTGCCAGCAGCTCGACTAGCGGGAGTTACGAGCAGTACTTC. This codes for CASSSTSGSYEQYF.

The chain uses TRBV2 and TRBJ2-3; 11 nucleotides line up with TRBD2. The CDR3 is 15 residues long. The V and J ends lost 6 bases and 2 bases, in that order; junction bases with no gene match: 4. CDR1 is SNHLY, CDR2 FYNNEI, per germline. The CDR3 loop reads CASRGLAAYTDTQYF. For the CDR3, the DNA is TGTGCCAGCAGGGGACTAGCGGCCTACACAGATACGCAGTATTTT.

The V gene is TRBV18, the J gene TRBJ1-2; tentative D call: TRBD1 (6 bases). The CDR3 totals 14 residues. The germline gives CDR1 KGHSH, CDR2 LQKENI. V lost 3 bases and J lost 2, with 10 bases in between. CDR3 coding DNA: TGTGCCAGCTCACCGGACAGCTCGAACTATGGCTACACCTTC. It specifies CASSPDSSNYGYTF.

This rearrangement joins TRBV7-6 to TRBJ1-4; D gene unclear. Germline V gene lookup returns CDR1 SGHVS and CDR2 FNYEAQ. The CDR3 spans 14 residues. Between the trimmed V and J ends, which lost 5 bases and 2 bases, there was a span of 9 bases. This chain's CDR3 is CASSRSRTNEKLFF. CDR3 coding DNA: TGTGCCAGCAGCCGCAGTAGGACTAATGAAAAACTGTTTTTT.

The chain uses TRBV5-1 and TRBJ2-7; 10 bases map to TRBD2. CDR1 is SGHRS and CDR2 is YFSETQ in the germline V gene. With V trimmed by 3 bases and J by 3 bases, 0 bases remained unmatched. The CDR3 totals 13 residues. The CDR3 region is CASSWTSGYEQYF. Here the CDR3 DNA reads TGCGCCAGCAGCTGGACTAGCGGCTACGAGCAGTACTTC.

This chain's CDR3 is CASSSPGGGAGELFF. The CDR3, as DNA: TGTGCCAGCAGCTCCCCGGGGGGTGGGGCCGGGGAGCTGTTTTTT. V is TRBV7-9 and J is TRBJ2-2; TRBD2 matches at 7 bases. CDR1 and CDR2 (germline): SEHNR, FQNEAQ (reference sequence). The CDR3 loop spans 15 amino acids. V dropped 4 bases and J dropped 6; count of bases not matched to a gene: 8.

The CDR3 loop reads CASSQETFNTGNTIYF. CDR3 DNA: TGTGCCAGCAGCCAAGAAACCTTTAACACTGGAAACACCATATATTTT. V is TRBV14 and J is TRBJ1-3, with D uncertain. This CDR3 is built from 16 residues. Germline-derived CDR1 and CDR2 are SGHDN and FVKESK. Trimming removed 0 bases from V and 2 bases from J, with 11 bases in between.

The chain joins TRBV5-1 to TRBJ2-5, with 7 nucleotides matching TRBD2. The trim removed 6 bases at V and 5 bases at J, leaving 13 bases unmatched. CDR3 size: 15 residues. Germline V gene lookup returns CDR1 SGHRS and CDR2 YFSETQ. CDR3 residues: CASNLDGGSLETQYF. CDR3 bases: TGCGCCAGCAACCTCGACGGCGGGAGCCTGGAGACCCAGTACTTC. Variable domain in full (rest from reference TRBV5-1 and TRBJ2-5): KAGVTQTPRYLIKTRGQQVTLSCSPISGHRSVSWYQQTPGQGLQFLFEYFSETQRNKGNFPGRFSGRQFSNSRSEMNVSTLELGDSALYLCASNLDGGSLETQYFGPGTRLLVL.

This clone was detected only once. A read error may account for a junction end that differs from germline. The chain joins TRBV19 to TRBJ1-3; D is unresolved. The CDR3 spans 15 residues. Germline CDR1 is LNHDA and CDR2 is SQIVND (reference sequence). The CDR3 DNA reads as TGTGCCAGTAGTATAGCACAGAGCTCTGGAAACGCCATATATTTT. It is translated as CASSIAQSSGNAIYF.

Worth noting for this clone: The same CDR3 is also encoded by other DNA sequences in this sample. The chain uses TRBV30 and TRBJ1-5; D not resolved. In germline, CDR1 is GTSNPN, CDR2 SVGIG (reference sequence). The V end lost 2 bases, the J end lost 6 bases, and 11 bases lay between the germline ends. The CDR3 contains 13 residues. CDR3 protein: CAWSLSGSQPQHF. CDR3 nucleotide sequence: TGTGCCTGGAGTCTCTCGGGTAGTCAGCCCCAGCATTTT.

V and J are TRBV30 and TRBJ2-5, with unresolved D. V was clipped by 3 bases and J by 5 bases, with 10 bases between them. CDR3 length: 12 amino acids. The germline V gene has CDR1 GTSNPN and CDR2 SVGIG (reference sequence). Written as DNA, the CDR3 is TGTGCCTGGAGGAGAGTAGGGGAGACCCAGTACTTC. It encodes CAWRRVGETQYF.

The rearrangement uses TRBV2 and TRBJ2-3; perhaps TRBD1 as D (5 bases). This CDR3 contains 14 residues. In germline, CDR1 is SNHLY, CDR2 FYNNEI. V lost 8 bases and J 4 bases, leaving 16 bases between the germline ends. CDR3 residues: CASRLPQAADTQYF. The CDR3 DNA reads TGTGCCAGCCGTCTGCCACAGGCCGCAGATACGCAGTATTTT.